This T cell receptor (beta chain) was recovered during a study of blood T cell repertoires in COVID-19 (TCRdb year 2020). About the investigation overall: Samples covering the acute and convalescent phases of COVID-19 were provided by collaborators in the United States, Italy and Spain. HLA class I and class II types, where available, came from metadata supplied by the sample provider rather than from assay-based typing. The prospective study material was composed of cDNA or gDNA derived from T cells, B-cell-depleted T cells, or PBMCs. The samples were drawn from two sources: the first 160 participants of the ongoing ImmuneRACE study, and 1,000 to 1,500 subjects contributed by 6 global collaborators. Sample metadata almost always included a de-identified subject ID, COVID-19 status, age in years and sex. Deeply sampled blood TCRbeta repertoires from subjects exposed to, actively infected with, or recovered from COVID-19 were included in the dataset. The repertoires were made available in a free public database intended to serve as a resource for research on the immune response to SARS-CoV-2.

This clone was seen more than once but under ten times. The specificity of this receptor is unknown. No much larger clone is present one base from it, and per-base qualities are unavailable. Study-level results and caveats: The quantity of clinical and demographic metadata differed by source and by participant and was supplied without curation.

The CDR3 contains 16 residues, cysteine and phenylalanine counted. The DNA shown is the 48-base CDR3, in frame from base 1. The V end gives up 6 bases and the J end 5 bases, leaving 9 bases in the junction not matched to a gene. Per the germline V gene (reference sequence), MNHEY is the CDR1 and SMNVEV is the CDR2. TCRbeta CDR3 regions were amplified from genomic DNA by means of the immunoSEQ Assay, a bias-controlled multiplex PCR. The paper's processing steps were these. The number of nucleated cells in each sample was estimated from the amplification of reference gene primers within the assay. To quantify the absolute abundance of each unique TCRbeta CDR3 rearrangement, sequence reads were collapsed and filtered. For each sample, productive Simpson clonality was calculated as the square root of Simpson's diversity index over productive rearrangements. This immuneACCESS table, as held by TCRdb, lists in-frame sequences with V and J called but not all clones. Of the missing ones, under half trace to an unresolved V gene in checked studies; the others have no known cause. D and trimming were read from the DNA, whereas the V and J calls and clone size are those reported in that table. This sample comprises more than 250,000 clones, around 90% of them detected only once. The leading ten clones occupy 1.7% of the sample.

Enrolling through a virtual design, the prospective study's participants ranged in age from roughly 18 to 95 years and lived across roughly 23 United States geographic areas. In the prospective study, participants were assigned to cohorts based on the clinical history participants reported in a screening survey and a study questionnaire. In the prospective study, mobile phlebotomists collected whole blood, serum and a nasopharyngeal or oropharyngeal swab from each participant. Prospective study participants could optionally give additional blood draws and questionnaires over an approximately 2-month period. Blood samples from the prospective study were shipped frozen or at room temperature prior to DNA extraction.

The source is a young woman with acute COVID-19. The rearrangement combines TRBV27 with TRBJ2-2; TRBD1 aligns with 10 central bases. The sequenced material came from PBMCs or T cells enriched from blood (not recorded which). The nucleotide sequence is TGTGCCAGCAGACCCGACAGGGGGCTGGGGACCGGGGAGCTGTTTTTT. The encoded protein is CASRPDRGLGTGELFF.